A single sample gave rise to the 26 T cell receptor beta chains below, sequenced in a study of cytotoxic CD8 clonotypes in ibrutinib-treated CLL. Profiling relied on immunoSEQ multiplex PCR, and the TCRdb table lists in-frame clones only, not all of them. Of 110,000 to 150,000 clones in the sample, about three quarters were seen once. The specimen comprised PBMCs, sampled after 24 months of ibrutinib treatment. These receptors originate from a human donor with chronic lymphocytic leukemia.

The chain carries TRBV6-5 and TRBJ2-5; no reliable D call. This CDR3 spans 13 amino acids. Germline assignment: CDR1 MNHEY and CDR2 SVGAGI. The V end lost 6 bases, the J end lost 5 bases, and 13 bases lay between the germline ends. The CDR3 is CASRPTRVETQYF. The DNA of the CDR3 is TGTGCCAGCAGACCGACACGCGTGGAGACCCAGTACTTC.

This clone came up many times. The gene calls are TRBV19 and TRBJ1-2; D is unresolved. The CDR3 has 13 amino acids. Germline V lookup: CDR1 LNHDA, CDR2 SQIVND (reference sequence). Trimming pared 3 bases from V and 8 bases from J, leaving 13 bases between. CDR3 sequence reads: CASSIPPAGGYTF. CDR3 coding DNA: TGTGCCAGTAGTATCCCCCCTGCGGGCGGCTACACCTTC.

The CDR3 reads CASREMGFEGGELFF. Written as DNA, the CDR3 is TGTGCCAGCAGGGAAATGGGCTTTGAGGGCGGGGAGCTGTTTTTT. The chain employs TRBV2 and TRBJ2-2; D possibly corresponds to TRBD2 (5 bases). This CDR3 comprises 15 residues. Germline V gives CDR1 SNHLY, CDR2 FYNNEI. Trimming left V 6 bases short and J 7 bases short, with 18 bases between.

This clone came up a few times. V gene TRBV30 combines with J gene TRBJ2-6; no definite D call. The ends were cut back, 2 bases at V and 4 bases at J, with 18 bases in the middle. The germline V gene encodes CDR1 GTSNPN and CDR2 SVGIG (reference sequence). This CDR3 has 17 amino acids. CDR3: CAWSTQDGAVGANVLTF. CDR3 sequence (DNA): TGTGCCTGGAGTACCCAGGACGGCGCTGTGGGGGCCAACGTCCTGACTTTC.

The V gene is TRBV7-6, the J gene TRBJ2-1, with TRBD1 identical over 7 bases. The CDR3 runs to 19 residues. J was trimmed by 4 bases and V by 3 bases; bases with no gene match: 18. Germline loops: CDR1 SGHVS, CDR2 FNYEAQ. The CDR3 sequence is CASSFGVRQGPLGYNEQFF. The DNA of the CDR3 is TGTGCCAGCAGCTTTGGAGTACGACAGGGACCCTTGGGGTACAATGAGCAGTTCTTC.

The V gene is TRBV19, the J gene TRBJ1-5; tentatively, D is TRBD1 (5 bases). Looked up from germline, CDR1 is LNHDA and CDR2 is SQIVND (reference sequence). V was trimmed by 6 bases and J by 5 bases, leaving 11 bases between them. CDR3 length: 13 residues. The CDR3 DNA reads TGTGCCAGTAGGGGCCCGGGGGATCAGCCCCAGCATTTT. Its translation: CASRGPGDQPQHF.

This chain joins TRBV19 and TRBJ2-5, with 7 nucleotides matching TRBD2. Germline-derived CDR1 and CDR2 are LNHDA and SQIVND (reference sequence). Trimming took 3 bases from V and 5 from J; bases not matched to a gene: 9. This CDR3 region has 15 residues. Written as DNA, the CDR3 is TGTGCCAGTAGTATCTTGGCGGGGGAGAGTGAGACCCAGTACTTC. Translated, it gives CASSILAGESETQYF.

This chain connects TRBV7-2 to TRBJ1-1, with D possibly being TRBD1 (5 bases). The germline V gene encodes CDR1 SGHTA and CDR2 FQGNSA. Trimming shortened V by 5 bases and J by 1 base, and 8 bases separated the two germline ends. The CDR3 runs 13 residues. The CDR3, as DNA: TGTGCCAGCAGCGACGGGGGGAACACTGAAGCTTTCTTT. Its protein product is CASSDGGNTEAFF.

The rearrangement joins TRBV18 to TRBJ2-5; possibly TRBD1 or TRBD2 for D (6 bases each). Germline V lookup: CDR1 KGHSH, CDR2 LQKENI. This CDR3 spans 14 amino acids. V shed 1 base and J shed 5 bases, with 11 bases lying between them. The CDR3 sequence is CASSPRGARETQYF. The CDR3 coding sequence is TGTGCCAGCTCACCACGGGGGGCCCGGGAGACCCAGTACTTC.

The V call is TRBV5-8, the J call TRBJ2-1; unclear D gene. In germline, CDR1 is SGHTS, CDR2 YDEGEE. V shed 6 bases and J shed 0 bases, with 10 bases lying between them. This CDR3 is built from 14 residues. The DNA of the CDR3 is TGTGCCAGCACCCCACTCTTCTCCTACAATGAGCAGTTCTTC. Its protein is CASTPLFSYNEQFF.

The chain uses TRBV9 and TRBJ2-2; 12 nucleotides agree with TRBD2. This CDR3 comprises 19 residues. The trim removed 4 bases at V and 0 bases at J, leaving 10 bases unmatched. Germline values: CDR1 SGDLS, CDR2 YYNGEE. CDR3 in amino acids: CASSLPTSGGTANTGELFF. The CDR3 DNA sequence: TGTGCCAGCAGCCTACCGACTAGCGGGGGAACCGCGAACACCGGGGAGCTGTTTTTT.

The chain recombines TRBV7-3 with TRBJ2-3; the D is unclear. The CDR3 has 13 amino acids. The V gene lost 3 bases and the J gene lost 2 bases, with 6 bases spanning the gap. Germline CDR1 SGHTA, CDR2 FQGTGA. Here the CDR3 DNA reads TGTGCCAGCAGCTTCTCCCCCACAGATACGCAGTATTTT. This codes for CASSFSPTDTQYF.

This chain joins TRBV18 and TRBJ2-5, with D possibly being TRBD1 (6 bases). The CDR3 spans 14 residues. The germline gives CDR1 KGHSH, CDR2 LQKENI. Trimming took off 4 bases at V and 2 bases at J, with 11 bases between the two ends. The CDR3 DNA is TGTGCCAGCTCACTCACAGGGATACAAGAGACCCAGTACTTC. This translates into CASSLTGIQETQYF.

This clone was seen ten or more times. The chain has TRBV7-6 and TRBJ1-6; possibly TRBD1 for D (6 bases). The V gene lost 5 bases and the J gene lost 6 bases, with 11 bases spanning the gap. CDR3 length: 14 amino acids. CDR1 is SGHVS and CDR2 is FNYEAQ in the germline V gene. The CDR3, as DNA: TGTGCCAGCAGCACGGGACAACGTAATTCACCCCTCCACTTT. Encoded protein: CASSTGQRNSPLHF.

This rearrangement joins TRBV6-1 to TRBJ2-7; 10 bases line up with TRBD1. J was trimmed by 9 bases and V by 7 bases; bases with no gene match: 12. Germline CDR1 reads MNHNS; CDR2 reads SASEGT. The CDR3 contains 14 residues. The CDR3 spells CASTPGDRGSVQYF. The CDR3 bases are TGTGCCAGCACCCCAGGGGACAGGGGATCGGTGCAGTACTTC.

This clone has more than one count but fewer than ten. CDR3 loop: CASSEAGRSNEKLFF. As DNA, the CDR3 is TGTGCCAGCAGTGAAGCGGGGCGGTCTAATGAAAAACTGTTTTTT. The rearrangement joins TRBV6-1 to TRBJ1-4; maybe TRBD1 (5 bases). Trimming pared 0 bases from V and 3 bases from J, leaving 8 bases between. The CDR3 sequence is 15 residues long. The germline CDR1 and CDR2 sequences are MNHNS and SASEGT.

The gene calls are TRBV19 and TRBJ2-7; the D gene is possibly TRBD2 (6 bases). Germline V gene lookup returns CDR1 LNHDA and CDR2 SQIVND (reference sequence). Deletions cut 7 bases from V and 3 bases from J, with 19 bases between. The CDR3 is made up of 15 amino acids. The CDR3 DNA sequence: TGTGCCAGTACCGGGGCCCACCTCGGGGGCTACGAGCAGTACTTC. The encoded protein is CASTGAHLGGYEQYF.

This clone is classed as medium-sized. This chain joins TRBV2 and TRBJ2-7, with D perhaps TRBD1 or TRBD2 (5 bases each). The germline V and J ends were trimmed by 7 bases and 2 bases, with 12 bases remaining between them. Germline V lookup: CDR1 SNHLY, CDR2 FYNNEI. The CDR3 covers 13 residues. The CDR3 sequence is CASTRDPPYEQYF. The CDR3 nucleotides read TGTGCCAGCACCAGGGACCCCCCCTACGAGCAGTACTTC.

V and J are TRBV5-1 and TRBJ1-4; 8 bases map to TRBD1. With 4 bases clipped from V and 8 bases from J, the junction kept 10 bases outside the gene matches. The V gene's germline CDR1 is SGHRS and CDR2 YFSETQ. CDR3 length: 15 residues. The CDR3 DNA reads as TGCGCCAGCAGCCCGCAGGGACAGGAGGGAGAAAAACTGTTTTTT. Translation: CASSPQGQEGEKLFF.

The V call is TRBV6-5, the J call TRBJ2-7; no clear D gene. Germline V lookup: CDR1 MNHEY, CDR2 SVGAGI. This CDR3 contains 10 residues. Trimming removed 11 bases at V and 5 bases at J, with 10 bases between. Here the CDR3 DNA reads TGTGCCGTAGGGTTGCACGAGCAGTACTTC. It codes for CAVGLHEQYF.

In its sample, this clone was seen a few times. This sequence joins TRBV9 and TRBJ2-5; no reliable D call. Germline CDR1 reads SGDLS; CDR2 reads YYNGEE. This CDR3 contains 13 residues. V was pared by 4 bases and J by 5 bases, with 12 bases between. Here the CDR3 DNA reads TGTGCCAGCAGCAAGACCTCTGGGGAGACCCAGTACTTC. Translation gives CASSKTSGETQYF.

The chain is built from TRBV7-2 and TRBJ1-5; the match to TRBD1 covers 7 bases. Germline lookup yields CDR1 SGHTA and CDR2 FQGNSA. The CDR3 covers 16 residues. The junction had 6 bases not matched to a gene; V was cut back by 1 base and J by 3 bases. The CDR3 sequence: CASSLEWDSYNQPQHF. The CDR3 region has the DNA TGTGCCAGCAGCTTAGAGTGGGACAGCTACAATCAGCCCCAGCATTTT.

In DNA form, the CDR3 reads TGTGCCAGCAAAGGCCCGGGGGGCCCCGGGGAGCTGTTTTTT. The encoded protein is CASKGPGGPGELFF. V is TRBV6-5 and J is TRBJ2-2, with D perhaps matching TRBD2 (7 bases). Trimming shortened V by 7 bases and J by 6 bases, and 15 bases separated the two germline ends. The CDR3 spans 14 residues. Germline values: CDR1 MNHEY, CDR2 SVGAGI.

This clone was observed a single time. The chain recombines TRBV7-8 with TRBJ2-7; no clear D. This CDR3 has 11 amino acids. CDR1 SGHVS and CDR2 FQNEAQ come from the germline V gene. The germline V and J ends were trimmed by 1 base and 5 bases, with 3 bases remaining between them. CDR3 sequence (DNA): TGTGCCAGCAGCTTAGTCGACGAGCAGTACTTC. It codes for CASSLVDEQYF.

The chain recombines TRBV5-1 with TRBJ2-7; D is unresolved. This CDR3 is built from 12 residues. Germline values: CDR1 SGHRS, CDR2 YFSETQ. The V end was cut by 4 bases, the J end by 1 base, with 6 bases between. The CDR3: CASSPGSYEQYF. CDR3 sequence (DNA): TGCGCCAGCAGCCCCGGGTCCTACGAGCAGTACTTC.

The V gene is TRBV4-1, the J gene TRBJ2-3; D not certain. Trimming shortened V by 4 bases and J by 4 bases, and 6 bases separated the two germline ends. The germline gives CDR1 MGHRA, CDR2 YSYEKL. The CDR3 has 12 residues. Here the CDR3 DNA reads TGCGCCAGCAGCCCGGGCGCAGATACGCAGTATTTT. Amino acid sequence: CASSPGADTQYF.